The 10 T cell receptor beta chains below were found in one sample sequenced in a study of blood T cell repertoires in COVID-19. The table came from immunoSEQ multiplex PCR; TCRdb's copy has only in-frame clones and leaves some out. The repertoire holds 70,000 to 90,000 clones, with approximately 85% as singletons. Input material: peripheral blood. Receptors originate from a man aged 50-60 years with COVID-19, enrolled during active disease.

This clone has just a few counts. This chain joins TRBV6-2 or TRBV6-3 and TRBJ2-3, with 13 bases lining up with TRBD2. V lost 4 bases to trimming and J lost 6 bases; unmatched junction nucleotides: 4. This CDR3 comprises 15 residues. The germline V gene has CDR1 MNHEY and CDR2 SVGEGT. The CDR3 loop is CASSWGLAGPDTQYF. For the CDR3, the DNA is TGTGCCAGCAGTTGGGGACTAGCGGGACCGGATACGCAGTATTTT.

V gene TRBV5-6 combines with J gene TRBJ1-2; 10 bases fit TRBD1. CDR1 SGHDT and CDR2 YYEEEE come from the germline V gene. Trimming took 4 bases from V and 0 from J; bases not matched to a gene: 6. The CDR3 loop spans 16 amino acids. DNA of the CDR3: TGTGCCAGCAGCGCGGACAGGGGGAATACTAACTATGGCTACACCTTC. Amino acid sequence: CASSADRGNTNYGYTF.

CDR3 in amino acids: CASSIPGTSGRSETQYF. The DNA for the CDR3 is TGTGCCAGCAGTATCCCCGGGACTAGCGGGAGATCGGAGACCCAGTACTTC. The chain links TRBV28 to TRBJ2-5; 14 nucleotides align to TRBD2. The CDR3 length is 17 residues. Germline CDR1 is MDHEN and CDR2 is SYDVKM. V dropped 5 bases and J dropped 5; count of bases not matched to a gene: 10.

The CDR3 is CASSQGQGSGYTF. CDR3 coding DNA: TGTGCCAGCAGCCAAGGACAGGGCAGCGGCTACACCTTC. The chain links TRBV3-1 (or the pseudogene TRBV3-2) to TRBJ1-2; 7 bases agree with TRBD1. The trim removed 1 base at V and 8 bases at J, leaving 4 bases unmatched. The germline CDR1 and CDR2 sequences are LGHDT and YNNKEL (reference sequence). The length of the CDR3 is 13 residues.

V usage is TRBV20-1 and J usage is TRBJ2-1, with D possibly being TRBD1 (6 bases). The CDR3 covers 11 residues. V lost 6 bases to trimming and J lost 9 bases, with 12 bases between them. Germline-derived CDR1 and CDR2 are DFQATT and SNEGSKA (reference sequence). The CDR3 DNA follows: TGCAGTGCCCGGTGGGGGCCTGAGCAGTTCTTC. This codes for CSARWGPEQFF.

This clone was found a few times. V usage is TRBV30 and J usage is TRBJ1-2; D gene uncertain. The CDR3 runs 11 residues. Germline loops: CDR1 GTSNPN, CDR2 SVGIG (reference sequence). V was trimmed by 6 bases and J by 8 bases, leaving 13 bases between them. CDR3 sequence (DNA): TGTGCCTGCCTGAGGGTATCCGGCTACACCTTC. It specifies CACLRVSGYTF. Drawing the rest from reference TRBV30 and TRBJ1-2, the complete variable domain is SQTIHQWPATLVQPVGSPLSLECTVEGTSNPNLYWYRQAAGRGLQLLFYSVGIGQISSEVPQNLSASRPQDRQFILSSKKLLLSDSGFYLCACLRVSGYTFGSGTRLTVV.

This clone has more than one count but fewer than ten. CDR3 loop: CASSGSIGNSPLHF. CDR3 nucleotides: TGTGCCAGCAGCGGATCGATCGGGAATTCACCCCTCCACTTT. The chain links TRBV9 to TRBJ1-6; D gene ambiguous. CDR1 and CDR2 from the germline V gene are SGDLS and YYNGEE. The CDR3 length is 14 residues. The germline V and J ends were trimmed by 3 bases and 7 bases, with 11 bases remaining between them.

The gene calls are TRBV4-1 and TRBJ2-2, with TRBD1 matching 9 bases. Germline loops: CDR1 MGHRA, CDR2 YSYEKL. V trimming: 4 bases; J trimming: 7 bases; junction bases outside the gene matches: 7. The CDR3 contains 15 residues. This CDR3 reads CASSLIGQGIGELFF. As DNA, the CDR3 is TGCGCCAGCAGCCTAATTGGACAGGGGATCGGGGAGCTGTTTTTT.

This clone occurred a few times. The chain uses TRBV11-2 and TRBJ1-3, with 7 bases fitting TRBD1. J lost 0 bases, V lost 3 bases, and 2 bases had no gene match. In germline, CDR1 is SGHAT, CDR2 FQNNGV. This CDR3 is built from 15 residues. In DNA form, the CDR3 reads TGTGCCAGCAGCTTCAGGGGGACCTCTGGAAACACCATATATTTT. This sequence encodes CASSFRGTSGNTIYF.

This CDR3 is CASSLTETQYF. DNA for the CDR3: TGTGCCAGCAGCTTAACTGAGACCCAGTACTTC. This chain joins TRBV11-2 and TRBJ2-5; D gene uncertain. V dropped 2 bases and J dropped 5 bases, with 3 bases sitting between them. CDR3 length: 11 amino acids. The germline V gene encodes CDR1 SGHAT and CDR2 FQNNGV.